These 22 T cell receptor beta chains were sequenced from one sample in a study of T cell repertoires in cytomegalovirus infection. For these receptors, no antigen is known. TCRdb passed the reads through MiXCR, listing each CDR3 protein once. The table lists about 740,000 distinct CDR3 sequences, around 32% of them singletons. Source: cultured PBMCs, taken from culture after CMV antigen stimulation. Receptor source: a human donor in good health (CMV status not recorded). Some clones in this sample may be carry-over from other donors' samples.

This clonotype was recorded at least ten times. This chain uses TRBV7-6 with TRBJ1-6; maybe TRBD1 (6 bases). The CDR3 is 14 amino acids. Per the germline V gene, CDR1 is SGHVS and CDR2 is FNYEAQ. Trimming shortened V by 8 bases and J by 10 bases, and 18 bases separated the two germline ends. The CDR3: CASGVGADSSPLHF. The DNA of the CDR3 is TGTGCCAGCGGAGTGGGGGCCGACTCCTCACCCCTCCACTTT.

This clonotype was seen just once. The J gene is TRBJ2-7, the V gene TRBV19; D possibly uses TRBD1 or TRBD2 (6 bases each). V lost 3 bases to trimming and J lost 2 bases, with 8 bases between them. CDR3 length: 13 amino acids. Germline V gene sequence: CDR1 LNHDA, CDR2 SQIVND (reference sequence). CDR3: CASSMRDTYEQYF. CDR3 sequence (DNA): TGTGCCAGTAGTATGCGGGACACCTACGAGCAGTACTTC.

V is TRBV2 and J is TRBJ2-7; weak D call: TRBD1 (5 bases). The germline CDR1 and CDR2 sequences are SNHLY and FYNNEI. With 3 bases removed from V and 2 bases from J, the gap between germline ends came to 14 bases. This CDR3 is 15 amino acids long. CDR3 coding DNA: TGTGCCAGCAGTGAGGGGCAGGGCCCTGCCTACGAGCAGTACTTC. Translation gives CASSEGQGPAYEQYF.

V and J are TRBV12-3 or TRBV12-4 and TRBJ2-7, with D possibly TRBD2 on 5 matching bases. The CDR3 is 15 residues long. V lost 4 bases, J lost 0 bases, and 13 bases lay in between. For the CDR3, the DNA is TGTGCCAGCAGTTACCCACGGGGTCTCTCCTACGAGCAGTACTTC. Protein sequence: CASSYPRGLSYEQYF.

The chain combines TRBV29-1 with TRBJ2-1; 11 nucleotides align to TRBD2. This CDR3 comprises 11 residues. Germline V CDR1 and CDR2: SQVTM, ANQGSEA. With 7 bases clipped from V and 8 bases from J, the junction kept 1 base outside the gene matches. CDR3: CSGGLADEQFF. The CDR3 coding sequence is TGCAGCGGGGGACTAGCGGATGAGCAGTTCTTC.

This clonotype was recorded at least ten times. The rearrangement links TRBV2 to TRBJ1-1; tentative D call: TRBD1 (5 bases). V lost 1 base and J 6 bases, leaving 15 bases between the germline ends. The V gene's germline CDR1 is SNHLY and CDR2 FYNNEI. The CDR3 runs 15 residues. The CDR3 spells CASSEEAGLLAEAFF. The CDR3 DNA reads as TGTGCCAGCAGTGAAGAGGCAGGGCTGCTGGCTGAAGCTTTCTTT.

At least ten counts were recorded for this clonotype. The chain carries TRBV6-6 and TRBJ2-7; 13 nucleotides match TRBD2. Per the germline V gene, CDR1 is MNHNY and CDR2 is SVGAGI (reference sequence). After removal of 2 bases from V and 2 bases from J, the junction contained 6 bases not matched to a gene. The CDR3 loop spans 17 amino acids. The CDR3 sequence is CASSYGTSGIGTYEQYF. The CDR3 bases are TGTGCCAGCAGTTACGGGACTAGCGGGATAGGAACCTACGAGCAGTACTTC.

The chain recombines TRBV20-1 with TRBJ1-1; D may be TRBD1 (6 bases). The CDR3 totals 15 residues. CDR1 and CDR2 (germline): DFQATT, SNEGSKA (reference sequence). Trimming took 5 bases from V and 0 from J, leaving 16 bases between them. CDR3 sequence: CSAARPGTLNTEAFF. The CDR3 DNA follows: TGCAGTGCTGCCCGCCCCGGGACACTGAACACTGAAGCTTTCTTT.

This clonotype was observed a handful of times. This chain uses TRBV19 with TRBJ2-7; D remains ambiguous. Trimming took off 5 bases at V and 0 bases at J, with 14 bases between the two ends. This CDR3 region has 15 residues. The V gene's germline CDR1 is LNHDA and CDR2 SQIVND (reference sequence). The CDR3 spells CASSQTAAGSYEQYF. In DNA, the CDR3 is TGTGCCAGTAGTCAAACAGCAGCCGGCTCCTACGAGCAGTACTTC.

The chain joins TRBV12-3 or TRBV12-4 to TRBJ1-1, with no clear D. The CDR3 contains 13 residues. V lost 5 bases and J lost 8, with 15 bases in between. CDR3 in DNA: TGTGCCAGCAGTGCCCACCCCCAGGAAGAAGCTTTCTTT. Amino acids: CASSAHPQEEAFF.

J is TRBJ1-1 and V is TRBV4-1; weak D call: TRBD1 (6 bases). In germline, CDR1 is MGHRA, CDR2 YSYEKL. V was pared by 7 bases and J by 3 bases, with 12 bases between. This CDR3 region has 13 residues. The CDR3 sequence: CASTRGGDTEAFF. CDR3 sequence (DNA): TGCGCCAGCACCAGGGGAGGGGACACTGAAGCTTTCTTT.

This chain connects TRBV6-6 to TRBJ1-2; TRBD1 agrees at 10 bases. The V gene's germline CDR1 is MNHNY and CDR2 SVGAGI (reference sequence). The ends lost 5 bases at V and 8 bases at J; junction bases unmatched: 2. The CDR3 consists of 12 residues. The CDR3 reads CASSGDRGGYTF. The CDR3 coding sequence is TGTGCCAGCAGTGGGGACAGGGGCGGCTACACCTTC.

This clonotype has only a few counts. This sequence joins TRBV7-8 and TRBJ2-3; D remains unclear. The CDR3 has 14 residues. Germline V lookup: CDR1 SGHVS, CDR2 FQNEAQ. Trimming removed 1 base at V and 2 bases at J, with 7 bases between. For the CDR3, the DNA is TGTGCCAGCAGCTTAGGCAGTATCACAGATACGCAGTATTTT. Amino acids: CASSLGSITDTQYF.

The chain links TRBV24-1 to TRBJ2-5; 8 bases agree with TRBD2. CDR3 length: 13 amino acids. The junction had 3 bases not matched to a gene; V was cut back by 6 bases and J by 4 bases. CDR1 and CDR2 from the germline V gene are KGHDR and SFDVKD. CDR3 sequence (DNA): TGTGCCACCAGTCTTACTAGCGGAGAGACCCAGTACTTC. This encodes CATSLTSGETQYF.

This clonotype has only a few counts. The chain uses TRBV19 and TRBJ1-5; no reliable D call. This CDR3 has 12 amino acids. Germline assignment: CDR1 LNHDA and CDR2 SQIVND (reference sequence). V lost 5 bases, J lost 7 bases, and 9 bases lay in between. For the CDR3, the DNA is TGTGCCAGTAGTGGAATCGACCAGCCCCAGCATTTT. Its translation: CASSGIDQPQHF. Filled out from reference TRBV19 and TRBJ1-5, the complete variable domain reads DGGITQSPKYLFRKEGQNVTLSCEQNLNHDAMYWYRQDPGQGLRLIYYSQIVNDFQKGDIAEGYSVSREKKESFPLTVTSAQKNPTAFYLCASSGIDQPQHFGDGTRLSIL.

The V call is TRBV12-3 or TRBV12-4, the J call TRBJ1-1; 8 nucleotides align to TRBD1. With 5 bases clipped from V and 3 bases from J, the junction kept 5 bases outside the gene matches. The CDR3 runs to 14 residues. CDR3 sequence: CASSPDRAYTEAFF. The CDR3 coding sequence is TGTGCCAGCAGTCCGGACAGGGCGTACACTGAAGCTTTCTTT.

In this sample, this clonotype turned up a few times. This chain joins TRBV6-1 and TRBJ1-3, with a possible D match to TRBD1 (5 bases). Trimming removed 8 bases from V and 0 bases from J, with 8 bases in between. CDR1 is MNHNS, CDR2 SASEGT, per germline. CDR3 length: 13 residues. Here the CDR3 DNA reads TGTGCCAGCGCGACAGTCTCTGGAAACACCATATATTTT. Protein product: CASATVSGNTIYF.

This clonotype was observed a few times. V is TRBV7-6 and J is TRBJ2-2; possible D gene TRBD2, 6 bases. The CDR3 extends over 18 amino acids. V lost 1 base and J lost 8, with 23 bases in between. Per the germline V gene, CDR1 is SGHVS and CDR2 is FNYEAQ. The CDR3 loop is CASSLEGAGSLLGGELFF. The CDR3 bases are TGTGCCAGCAGCTTAGAGGGTGCCGGGAGCCTTCTTGGGGGGGAGCTGTTTTTT.

This clonotype showed up many times. The chain uses TRBV7-2 and TRBJ2-5, with a possible D match to TRBD2 (6 bases). CDR3 length: 16 amino acids. V lost 1 base and J 6 bases, leaving 18 bases between the germline ends. The germline gives CDR1 SGHTA, CDR2 FQGNSA. CDR3 sequence reads: CASSLGRGFLAQTQYF. CDR3 sequence (DNA): TGTGCCAGCAGCTTAGGCCGGGGGTTTCTAGCTCAGACCCAGTACTTC.

CDR3 amino acids: CAKRYPLPQHF. CDR3 in DNA: TGTGCCAAAAGGTACCCCCTGCCCCAGCATTTT. The rearrangement uses TRBV12-3 or TRBV12-4 and TRBJ1-5; no reliable D call. CDR3 length: 11 residues. V lost 10 bases to trimming and J lost 9 bases, with 13 bases between them.

This rearrangement joins TRBV7-2 to TRBJ1-2; 7 positions match TRBD1. J lost 0 bases, V lost 2 bases, and 6 bases had no gene match. The CDR3 runs 16 residues. Germline values: CDR1 SGHTA, CDR2 FQGNSA. The CDR3 loop reads CASSLNRGNANYGYTF. In DNA, the CDR3 is TGTGCCAGCAGCTTAAACAGGGGAAATGCTAACTATGGCTACACCTTC. Based on the CDR3 plus reference TRBV7-2 and TRBJ1-2, the full variable domain is GAGVSQSPSNKVTEKGKDVELRCDPISGHTALYWYRQSLGQGLEFLIYFQGNSAPDKSGLPSDRFSAERTGGSVSTLTIQRTQQEDSAVYLCASSLNRGNANYGYTFGSGTRLTVV.

The table lists this clonotype with a few counts. This sequence joins TRBV10-3 and TRBJ2-7, with 10 positions matching TRBD1. The V and J ends lost 4 bases and 7 bases, in that order; junction bases with no gene match: 7. Per the germline V gene, CDR1 is ENHRY and CDR2 is SYGVKD. The CDR3 loop spans 14 amino acids. The CDR3 region has the DNA TGTGCCATCAGTGGCCCGACAGGGGGCCGGGAGCAGTACTTC. Its translation is CAISGPTGGREQYF.